This TCR beta chain appears in the sequencing data of a study of CXCR3-negative and CXCR3-positive naive CD8 T cells. Points from the study as a whole: CXCR3-positive naive cells carried more hydrophobic TRB CDR3s than CXCR3-negative ones.

With respect to this clonotype: Its antigen is not known.

With UMI labels, 5' RACE was used to prepare the TRB cDNA libraries. With the 5' RACE reads reprocessed, TCRdb shows one record per CDR3 protein and no DNA. The data include some 120,000 distinct CDR3 sequences; the top ten clones carry 0.35% to 0.4%. The CDR3 extends over 16 amino acids. The genes are TRBV12-3 or TRBV12-4 and TRBJ2-7; TCRdb reports TRBD2, a call that lacks DNA to check it against. The source material was naive CXCR3+ CD8+ T cells from blood. Indicated subset: CD45RO-CCR7+CD27+CD95- naive CD8+ T cells expressing CXCR3 (TNR3+). This clonotype was sampled from a human donor in good health. Some clones in this sample may be carry-over from other donors' samples. This CDR3 is CASSLPYGSGGFEQYF.